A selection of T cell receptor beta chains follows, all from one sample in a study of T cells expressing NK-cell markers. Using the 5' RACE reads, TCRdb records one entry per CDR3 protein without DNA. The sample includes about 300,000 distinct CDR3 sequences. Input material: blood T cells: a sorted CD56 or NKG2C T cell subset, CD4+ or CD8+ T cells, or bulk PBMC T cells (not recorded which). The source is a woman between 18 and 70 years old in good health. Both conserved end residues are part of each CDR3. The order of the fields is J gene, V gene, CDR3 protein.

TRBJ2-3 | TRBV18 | CASSPPGGSDTQYF
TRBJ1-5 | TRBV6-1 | CASSEYSNQPQHF
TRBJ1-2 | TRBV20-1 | CSGPAGRYGYTF
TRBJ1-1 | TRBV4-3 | CASSPTWEVKAEAFF
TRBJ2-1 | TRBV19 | CASSSGRASYNEQFF
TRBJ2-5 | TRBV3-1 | CASSQDFGGGALGETQYF
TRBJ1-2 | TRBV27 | CASSPSPGWGGESYTF
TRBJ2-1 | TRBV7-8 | CASSLGQGTYNEQFF
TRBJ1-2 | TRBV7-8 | CASSLVGHNNYGYTF
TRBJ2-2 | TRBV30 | CAWSGDHTGELFF
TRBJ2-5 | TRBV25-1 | CASSRARTPFETQYF
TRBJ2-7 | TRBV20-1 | CSARDVQGLSYEQYF
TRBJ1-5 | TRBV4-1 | CASSQDRTTWGNQPQHF
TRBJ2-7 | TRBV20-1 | CSAVRAGVSSYEQYF
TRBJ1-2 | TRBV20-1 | CSAREGRAYGYTF
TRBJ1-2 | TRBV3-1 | CASSQRGGYTF
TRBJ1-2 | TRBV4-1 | CASSQEQGDYGYTF
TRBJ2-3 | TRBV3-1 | CASSQVRPPAGSAQYF
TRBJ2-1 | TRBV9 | CASSGNSGGANEQFF
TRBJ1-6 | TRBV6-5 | CASSYPSGQGGNSPLHF
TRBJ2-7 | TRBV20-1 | CSARGRTSGRSGGYEQYF
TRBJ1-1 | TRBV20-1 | CRARSGLNTEAFF
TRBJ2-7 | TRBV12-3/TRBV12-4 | CASSRFTGNYEQYF
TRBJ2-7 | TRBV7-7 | CASSLNSGTSYEQYF
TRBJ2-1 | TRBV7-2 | CASSLSVVAGGGNEQFF
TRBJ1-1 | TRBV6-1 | CASSKIGTAEAFF
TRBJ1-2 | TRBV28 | CAAGGWDYGYTF
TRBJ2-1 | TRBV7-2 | CASSLAGINEQFF
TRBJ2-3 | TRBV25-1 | CASSLRDRSTDTQYF
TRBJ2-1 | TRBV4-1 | CASSQGSAGDNEQFF
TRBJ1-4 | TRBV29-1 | CSARDSRFNEKLFF